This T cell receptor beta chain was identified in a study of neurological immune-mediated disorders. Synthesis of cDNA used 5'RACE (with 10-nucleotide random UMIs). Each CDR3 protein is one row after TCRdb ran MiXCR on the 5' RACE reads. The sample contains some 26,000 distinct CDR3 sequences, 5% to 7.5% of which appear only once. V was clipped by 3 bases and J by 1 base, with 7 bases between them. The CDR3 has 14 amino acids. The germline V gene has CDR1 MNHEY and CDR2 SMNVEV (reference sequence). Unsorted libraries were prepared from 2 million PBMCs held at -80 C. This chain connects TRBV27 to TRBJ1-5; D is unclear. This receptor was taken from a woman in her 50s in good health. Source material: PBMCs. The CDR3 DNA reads TGTGCCAGCAGTTTTGGGTCCAGCAATCAGCCCCAGCATTTT. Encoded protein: CASSFGSSNQPQHF.